This TCR beta chain stems from a study of cytomegalovirus exposure and HLA in healthy donors. On this clone itself: Its specificity is not known.

The CDR3 has 13 amino acids. V dropped 0 bases and J dropped 5 bases, with 7 bases sitting between them. Overall study results and limits: Later analysis placed DRB1 highest and HLA-C lowest in TCR association rates, which differed by HLA locus. There were some V segments, including TRBV6-2 and TRBV6-3, excluded as indistinguishable. Association with HLA alleles at 0.05 false discovery rate was found for roughly 17,000 TCR beta sequences in a later analysis. Later on, a genetic analysis was performed. It linked a missense variant in DCLRE1C with V- and J-gene trimming of TCR beta.

PCR primers comprised 60 Vbeta and 13 Jbeta primers. This table comes from immunoSEQ multiplex PCR, and its TCRdb copy is limited to in-frame clones, with some not included. The data show around 190,000 clones, with roughly 83% seen just once and more than 1.5% held by the top ten. The source is a woman aged 45 to 65 in good health and CMV-seronegative. The sample taken for sequencing was PBMCs. The genes are TRBV23-1 and TRBJ1-1; D not certain. TRBV23-1 is given ORF status, its function remaining uncertain. The CDR3 nucleotides read TGCGCCAGCAGTCAATCGGCCGGGACTGAAGCTTTCTTT. Translation gives CASSQSAGTEAFF.